The sample holds one count of the clone carrying this T cell receptor (beta chain). As yet, its antigen is unknown. Per germline, CDR1 SEHNR and CDR2 FQNEAQ (reference sequence). CDR3 size: 16 residues. Trimming shortened V by 5 bases and J by 6 bases, and 22 bases separated the two germline ends. Amplification used 60 Vbeta primers and 13 Jbeta primers. The assay was immunoSEQ multiplex PCR, and TCRdb's table has in-frame clones only and misses some. The sample lists under 200,000 clones; roughly 80% were seen once. This sample stems from a study of cytomegalovirus exposure and HLA in healthy donors. Study-level points and caveats: A later analysis reported that several of the most significant clusters appeared to be linked to common viral pathogens, among them Epstein-Barr virus.

The sequence came from a human donor in good health. Sample: PBMCs. The chain recombines TRBV7-9 with TRBJ1-1; a weak D match, TRBD1 (5 bases). The CDR3 DNA follows: TGTGCCAGCAGCAAACCAGGGCCTCGCGTAGGGTCTGAAGCTTTCTTT. This sequence encodes CASSKPGPRVGSEAFF.